This T cell receptor beta chain comes out of a study of T cell changes during pregnancy in multiple sclerosis. About this clone: The same CDR3 is also encoded by other DNA sequences in this sample.

Germline-derived CDR1 and CDR2 are SGHNT and YENEEA. Trimming took off 0 bases at V and 0 bases at J, with 15 bases between the two ends. The CDR3 spans 18 residues. Sequencing used immunoSEQ multiplex PCR; TCRdb keeps in-frame clones, though not all of them. The sample contains some 40,000 clones, over 80% of which appear only once. The specimen comprised CD4+ T cells from peripheral blood mononuclear cells, sampled in the third trimester of pregnancy. The gene calls are TRBV11-3 and TRBJ2-1; TRBD1 is a possible D gene (7 bases). The source of this sequence is a female donor in good health, enrolled as a control in a pregnancy study. This CDR3 reads CASSLDQGGSSSYNEQFF. The CDR3 DNA sequence: TGTGCCAGCAGCTTAGATCAGGGGGGCTCAAGCTCCTACAATGAGCAGTTCTTC.